The 32 T cell receptor beta chains listed next were all sequenced from one sample in a study. TCRdb re-called the RT-PCR reads through MiXCR, storing one row per CDR3 protein. The table lists about 680,000 distinct CDR3 sequences, 14% of them singletons, with 3.6% in the top ten. Sequencing input: memory CD4+ T cells from blood. The receptor source for this set is a female donor in good health, serving as a healthy control.

The V and J genes are TRBV5-5 and TRBJ2-7, with D perhaps being TRBD1 or TRBD2 (5 bases each). The germline V and J ends were trimmed by 2 bases and 3 bases, with 15 bases remaining between them. Per the germline V gene, CDR1 is SGHKS and CDR2 is YYEKEE (reference sequence). This CDR3 comprises 15 residues. The CDR3 sequence: CASSLFGGGGYEQYF. CDR3 DNA sequence: TGTGCCAGCAGCTTATTTGGGGGTGGGGGCTACGAGCAGTACTTC. Combining the CDR3 with reference TRBV5-5 and TRBJ2-7 gives the whole variable domain DAGVTQSPTHLIKTRGQQVTLRCSPISGHKSVSWYQQVLGQGPQFIFQYYEKEERGRGNFPDRFSARQFPNYSSELNVNALLLGDSALYLCASSLFGGGGYEQYFGPGTRLTVT.

This clonotype was seen only a few times. The gene calls are TRBV20-1 and TRBJ2-2; TRBD2 is a possible D gene (6 bases). Per germline, CDR1 DFQATT and CDR2 SNEGSKA (reference sequence). The CDR3 length is 13 residues. V lost 3 bases and J 4 bases, leaving 9 bases between the germline ends. The CDR3 DNA follows: TGCAGTGCTAGCGGGAGACCCACCGGGGAGCTGTTTTTT. This codes for CSASGRPTGELFF.

This clonotype was found many times. The chain carries TRBV27 and TRBJ2-3; D not certain. V was trimmed by 6 bases and J by 0 bases, leaving 19 bases between them. Germline V gene data show CDR1 as MNHEY and CDR2 as SMNVEV (reference sequence). The CDR3 covers 17 residues. CDR3 DNA: TGTGCCAGCAGAGTGGGGTTGGGCGCGCCTAGCACAGATACGCAGTATTTT. It encodes CASRVGLGAPSTDTQYF.

The CDR3 DNA reads as TGTGCCAGCAGCGTAGACGGACAGATCAATCAGCCCCAGCATTTT. Translated, it gives CASSVDGQINQPQHF. The chain recombines TRBV9 with TRBJ1-5; TRBD1 might be the D (6 bases). V lost 0 bases, J lost 3 bases, and 10 bases lay in between. Germline V gene lookup returns CDR1 SGDLS and CDR2 YYNGEE. The CDR3 sequence is 15 residues long.

This clonotype was seen ten or more times. The gene calls are TRBV6-5 and TRBJ2-7; weak D call: TRBD1 (5 bases). In germline, CDR1 is MNHEY, CDR2 SVGAGI. V was pared by 6 bases and J by 7 bases, with 22 bases between. This CDR3 comprises 15 residues. The CDR3 loop reads CASRATGPPTTEQYF. The CDR3 coding sequence is TGTGCCAGCAGAGCCACAGGTCCCCCTACTACGGAGCAGTACTTC.

This clonotype was seen many times. The rearrangement joins TRBV7-3 to TRBJ2-3, with a tentative D call TRBD2 (6 bases). Germline V gene lookup returns CDR1 SGHTA and CDR2 FQGTGA. V was pared by 4 bases and J by 5 bases, with 10 bases between. This CDR3 region has 13 residues. This chain's CDR3 is CASSSAGIDTQYF. CDR3 nucleotides: TGTGCCAGCAGCTCCGCGGGAATAGATACGCAGTATTTT.

The table lists this clonotype with a few counts. The V gene is TRBV4-2, the J gene TRBJ2-1; 8 positions match TRBD2. V shed 4 bases and J 2 bases; nucleotides not matched to a gene: 13. The CDR3 consists of 18 residues. Per germline, CDR1 LGHNA and CDR2 YNFKEQ. The CDR3 sequence: CASSLGGSGEPPYNEQFF. The CDR3 bases are TGTGCCAGCAGCCTCGGGGGTAGCGGGGAACCGCCCTACAATGAGCAGTTCTTC.

This clonotype appeared a few times. The V gene is TRBV25-1, the J gene TRBJ2-3; perhaps TRBD1 as D (6 bases). In germline, CDR1 is MGHDK, CDR2 SYGVNS. This CDR3 is built from 15 residues. The germline V and J ends were trimmed by 6 bases and 4 bases, with 17 bases remaining between them. The CDR3, as DNA: TGTGCCAGCAGCCAAGCGTCGGCAGGGGCAGATACGCAGTATTTT. This gives the protein CASSQASAGADTQYF.

The sample holds many counts of this clonotype. The chain joins TRBV12-3 or TRBV12-4 to TRBJ2-7; TRBD1 matches at 7 bases. This CDR3 spans 14 amino acids. V trimming: 7 bases; J trimming: 2 bases; junction bases outside the gene matches: 8. The CDR3 is CASKPGTDTYEQYF. CDR3 bases: TGTGCCAGCAAACCCGGGACAGACACCTACGAGCAGTACTTC.

This chain uses TRBV5-1 with TRBJ2-2, with D possibly TRBD1 on 6 matching bases. The length of the CDR3 is 13 residues. CDR1 is SGHRS, CDR2 YFSETQ, per germline. V lost 0 bases, J lost 7 bases, and 7 bases lay in between. In nucleotides, the CDR3 is TGCGCCAGCAGCTTGGAAGGGGGCGGGGAGCTGTTTTTT. Translating gives CASSLEGGGELFF.

This sequence joins TRBV20-1 and TRBJ2-1; D uncertain. V shed 0 bases and J shed 7 bases, with 7 bases lying between them. The CDR3 runs 12 residues. Germline V gene data show CDR1 as DFQATT and CDR2 as SNEGSKA (reference sequence). The CDR3 region is CSARDRRNEQFF. DNA for the CDR3: TGCAGTGCTAGAGATAGAAGGAATGAGCAGTTCTTC.

There are many counts of this clonotype. The gene calls are TRBV12-3 or TRBV12-4 and TRBJ2-7, with D perhaps TRBD1 (6 bases). The CDR3 sequence is 13 residues long. The V gene lost 5 bases and the J gene lost 7 bases, with 15 bases spanning the gap. This chain's CDR3 is CASSGQGSGEQYF. The CDR3 nucleotides read TGTGCCAGCAGTGGCCAGGGGAGTGGAGAGCAGTACTTC.

This clonotype occurred many times. V and J are TRBV15 and TRBJ2-7; D unresolved. Germline lookup yields CDR1 LNHNV and CDR2 YYDKDF (reference sequence). CDR3 length: 13 residues. Trimming took 0 bases from V and 4 from J, leaving 7 bases between them. CDR3 amino acids: CATSRDSGYEQYF. The CDR3 nucleotides are TGTGCCACCAGCAGAGATAGTGGGTACGAGCAGTACTTC.

This clonotype was counted many times. V is TRBV20-1 and J is TRBJ1-1; D is undetermined. The CDR3 spans 11 residues. Between the trimmed V and J ends, which lost 5 bases and 7 bases, there was a span of 11 bases. In germline, CDR1 is DFQATT, CDR2 SNEGSKA (reference sequence). The CDR3 bases are TGCAGTGCTCGGTCTGTAAATGAAGCTTTCTTT. It specifies CSARSVNEAFF.

This sequence joins TRBV6-2 or TRBV6-3 and TRBJ2-6; D not resolved. The CDR3 covers 16 residues. V lost 2 bases and J lost 2, with 10 bases in between. Germline CDR1 reads MNHEY; CDR2 reads SVGEGT. The CDR3 DNA reads TGTGCCAGCAGTTACCGGCGTAGTGCTGGGGCCAACGTCCTGACTTTC. It translates to CASSYRRSAGANVLTF.

The table lists this clonotype with a few counts. This chain links TRBV4-3 with TRBJ2-1, with a possible D match to TRBD1 (7 bases). The V gene lost 6 bases and the J gene lost 5 bases, with 23 bases spanning the gap. Germline CDR1 reads LGHNA; CDR2 reads YSLEER. The CDR3 is 17 amino acids. CDR3 DNA sequence: TGCGCCAGCAGTCCCGTTGGCAGGGGGGCCAGTGACAATGAGCAGTTCTTC. Amino acids: CASSPVGRGASDNEQFF.

This clonotype was counted only a few times. The V call is TRBV19, the J call TRBJ1-5, with 9 positions matching TRBD1. J was trimmed by 4 bases and V by 2 bases; bases with no gene match: 6. Germline V gene lookup returns CDR1 LNHDA and CDR2 SQIVND (reference sequence). CDR3 length: 16 amino acids. CDR3 protein: CASSILDRGWNQPQHF. In nucleotides, the CDR3 is TGTGCCAGTAGTATATTGGACAGGGGATGGAATCAGCCCCAGCATTTT.

This clonotype was counted between two and nine times. This chain joins TRBV28 and TRBJ2-1; 9 bases fit TRBD2. The V and J ends lost 2 bases and 10 bases, in that order; junction bases with no gene match: 15. This CDR3 region has 17 residues. The germline gives CDR1 MDHEN, CDR2 SYDVKM. The CDR3 DNA reads as TGTGCCAGCAGTTTAGGCGGGAGGGCCATGGGCCCACGGGAGCAGTTCTTC. Translation gives CASSLGGRAMGPREQFF.

Many counts were recorded for this clonotype. The chain has TRBV7-3 and TRBJ2-7; D remains ambiguous. The CDR3 is made up of 14 amino acids. In germline, CDR1 is SGHTA, CDR2 FQGTGA. The ends were cut back, 2 bases at V and 0 bases at J, with 8 bases in the middle. The CDR3 here is CASSLGPSSYEQYF. CDR3 in DNA: TGTGCCAGCAGCTTAGGGCCCAGCTCCTACGAGCAGTACTTC.

This chain uses TRBV28 with TRBJ2-1; D may be TRBD2 (5 bases). Germline V gene sequence: CDR1 MDHEN, CDR2 SYDVKM. Trimming removed 4 bases at V and 4 bases at J, with 14 bases between. The CDR3 length is 15 residues. This CDR3 reads CASSYSSGPYNEQFF. CDR3 DNA: TGTGCCAGCAGTTACTCAAGCGGACCTTACAATGAGCAGTTCTTC.

This clonotype has at least ten counts. V usage is TRBV29-1 and J usage is TRBJ1-2; tentative D call: TRBD1 (5 bases). CDR1 is SQVTM and CDR2 is ANQGSEA in the germline V gene. The CDR3 is 12 amino acids. V lost 5 bases, J lost 2 bases, and 9 bases lay in between. CDR3 residues: CSVWEGNYGYTF. The DNA of the CDR3 is TGCAGCGTTTGGGAGGGGAACTATGGCTACACCTTC.

The chain has TRBV30 and TRBJ2-7, with D unresolved. Germline loops: CDR1 GTSNPN, CDR2 SVGIG (reference sequence). Trimming took off 4 bases at V and 7 bases at J, with 11 bases between the two ends. The CDR3 extends over 11 amino acids. CDR3 residues: CAWNGRAEQYF. In nucleotides, the CDR3 is TGTGCCTGGAACGGTAGGGCGGAGCAGTACTTC.

V is TRBV7-3 and J is TRBJ2-2; 9 bases align to TRBD2. CDR3 length equals 16 residues. Germline trimming cut 5 bases from V and 7 bases from J; bases unmatched to any gene: 11. CDR1 is SGHTA and CDR2 is FQGTGA in the germline V gene. This chain's CDR3 is CASSQRLAADGGELFF. The CDR3 DNA reads TGTGCCAGCAGCCAAAGACTAGCGGCTGATGGCGGGGAGCTGTTTTTT.

This rearrangement joins TRBV5-1 to TRBJ2-2, with D possibly being TRBD1 (6 bases). The V gene lost 0 bases and the J gene lost 4 bases, with 13 bases spanning the gap. Germline loops: CDR1 SGHRS, CDR2 YFSETQ. The CDR3 runs to 16 residues. The DNA for the CDR3 is TGCGCCAGCAGCTTGGACGGACAGCTGGGCACCGGGGAGCTGTTTTTT. This sequence encodes CASSLDGQLGTGELFF. Supplemented by reference TRBV5-1 and TRBJ2-2, the full variable domain reads KAGVTQTPRYLIKTRGQQVTLSCSPISGHRSVSWYQQTPGQGLQFLFEYFSETQRNKGNFPGRFSGRQFSNSRSEMNVSTLELGDSALYLCASSLDGQLGTGELFFGEGSRLTVL.

The J gene is TRBJ2-2, the V gene TRBV9; D ambiguous. With 0 bases removed from V and 3 bases from J, the gap between germline ends came to 6 bases. Germline CDR1 SGDLS, CDR2 YYNGEE. This CDR3 comprises 14 residues. Here the CDR3 reads CASSVVPHTGELFF. The CDR3 DNA reads TGTGCCAGCAGCGTAGTTCCCCACACCGGGGAGCTGTTTTTT.

CDR3 nucleotide sequence: TGTGCCAGCAGCCCCCCGGAAACTGAAGCTTTCTTT. It yields the protein CASSPPETEAFF. V gene TRBV3-1 combines with J gene TRBJ1-1, with no clear D. Germline V CDR1 and CDR2: LGHDT, YNNKEL (reference sequence). The CDR3 runs 12 residues. V was clipped by 4 bases and J by 5 bases, with 8 bases between them. The variable domain in full, with the rest retrieved from reference TRBV3-1 and TRBJ1-1, is DTAVSQTPKYLVTQMGNDKSIKCEQNLGHDTMYWYKQDSKKFLKIMFSYNNKELIINETVPNRFSPKSPDKAHLNLHINSLELGDSAVYFCASSPPETEAFFGQGTRLTVV.

This chain uses TRBV7-3 with TRBJ2-1; 8 bases agree with TRBD2. There are 15 residues in the CDR3. The trim removed 7 bases at V and 2 bases at J, leaving 7 bases unmatched. The germline gives CDR1 SGHTA, CDR2 FQGTGA. CDR3 amino acids: CASTFSGETYNEQFF. In nucleotides, the CDR3 is TGTGCCAGCACCTTTAGCGGGGAGACCTACAATGAGCAGTTCTTC. The full variable domain, completed using reference TRBV7-3 and TRBJ2-1, is GAGVSQTPSNKVTEKGKYVELRCDPISGHTALYWYRQSLGQGPEFLIYFQGTGAADDSGLPNDRFFAVRPEGSVSTLKIQRTERGDSAVYLCASTFSGETYNEQFFGPGTRLTVL.

The V and J genes are TRBV20-1 and TRBJ1-1; D gene uncertain. V was pared by 0 bases and J by 4 bases, with 15 bases between. The germline gives CDR1 DFQATT, CDR2 SNEGSKA (reference sequence). This CDR3 spans 15 amino acids. CDR3 sequence: CSAREVVGPGTEAFF. The CDR3 region has the DNA TGCAGTGCTAGAGAAGTAGTGGGCCCGGGCACTGAAGCTTTCTTT.

This clonotype was detected only a few times. V gene TRBV5-1 combines with J gene TRBJ1-4, with 9 nucleotides matching TRBD1. The CDR3 is 16 amino acids. Germline values: CDR1 SGHRS, CDR2 YFSETQ. The ends lost 4 bases at V and 3 bases at J; junction bases unmatched: 7. CDR3 in amino acids: CASSRGQGVSNEKLFF. The CDR3 DNA is TGCGCCAGCAGCAGGGGACAGGGAGTCTCTAATGAAAAACTGTTTTTT.

A few counts support this clonotype. V gene TRBV11-2 combines with J gene TRBJ1-1; D not resolved. The length of the CDR3 is 16 residues. Germline V CDR1 and CDR2: SGHAT, FQNNGV. V shed 2 bases and J shed 0 bases, with 13 bases lying between them. The CDR3 is CASSLNGLAMNTEAFF. The DNA of the CDR3 is TGTGCCAGCAGCTTAAACGGGCTGGCGATGAACACTGAAGCTTTCTTT.

The chain recombines TRBV11-2 with TRBJ2-7; D tentatively reads TRBD1 or TRBD2 (6 bases each). Trimming pared 1 base from V and 11 bases from J, leaving 9 bases between. Germline CDR1 SGHAT, CDR2 FQNNGV. The length of the CDR3 is 11 residues. The CDR3 is CASSLGGDKYF. As DNA, the CDR3 is TGTGCCAGCAGCTTAGGGGGGGACAAGTACTTC.

This clonotype was seen at least ten times. The chain has TRBV7-9 and TRBJ2-3, with D unresolved. Trimming cost V 1 base and J 3 bases, with 11 bases left between them. The V gene's germline CDR1 is SEHNR and CDR2 FQNEAQ (reference sequence). This CDR3 has 15 amino acids. The CDR3 nucleotides are TGTGCCAGCAGCTTAGGCCAGCTAGAGACAGATACGCAGTATTTT. Translating it yields CASSLGQLETDTQYF.